A single sample is the source of the 29 T cell receptor beta chains below, sequenced in a study of CD4 and CD8 cells across lung adenocarcinoma regions. Via MiXCR, TCRdb re-called the PCR reads, giving one row per CDR3 protein. The sample includes some 19,000 distinct CDR3 sequences, around half seen only once; the top ten take under 35%. Source material: CD8+ T cells from the center of a lung tumor. The receptors stem from a female donor with lung adenocarcinoma. The CD4 and CD8 labels of this study may be unreliable.

V gene TRBV5-1 combines with J gene TRBJ2-3, with no clear D. Trimming took 0 bases from V and 4 from J, leaving 6 bases between them. This CDR3 comprises 13 residues. Germline CDR1 reads SGHRS; CDR2 reads YFSETQ. Written as DNA, the CDR3 is TGCGCCAGCAGCTTGGTAGTTTCAGATACGCAGTATTTT. The encoded protein is CASSLVVSDTQYF.

This chain joins TRBV6-1 and TRBJ1-1; TRBD1 is a possible D gene (6 bases). V was shortened by 7 bases and J by 6 bases, with 21 bases between the two germline ends. This CDR3 comprises 15 residues. CDR1 and CDR2 from the germline V gene are MNHNS and SASEGT. CDR3 nucleotide sequence: TGTGCCAGCACCGACAGGAAGGGTCACGGGGCTGAAGCTTTCTTT. Amino acid sequence: CASTDRKGHGAEAFF.

The genes are TRBV6-1 and TRBJ2-1; D may correspond to TRBD1 or TRBD2 (5 bases each). The CDR3 has 13 amino acids. The germline gives CDR1 MNHNS, CDR2 SASEGT. V lost 4 bases to trimming and J lost 6 bases, with 10 bases between them. The CDR3 DNA sequence: TGTGCCAGCAGTGGAGGGGACCTCAATGAGCAGTTCTTC. This codes for CASSGGDLNEQFF.

The V gene is TRBV6-4, the J gene TRBJ2-3; D is tentatively TRBD1 or TRBD2 (5 bases each). The CDR3 sequence is 15 residues long. From germline, CDR1 is MRHNA and CDR2 SNTAGT. V was clipped by 4 bases and J by 2 bases, with 13 bases between them. CDR3: CASSVDRGPTDTQYF. For the CDR3, the DNA is TGTGCCAGCAGTGTCGACCGGGGCCCCACAGATACGCAGTATTTT.

This clonotype was observed at least ten times. V usage is TRBV6-1 and J usage is TRBJ1-2; D not certain. Trimming removed 8 bases from V and 0 bases from J, with 13 bases in between. Germline V CDR1 and CDR2: MNHNS, SASEGT. This CDR3 has 14 residues. CDR3 sequence: CASPPNGANYGYTF. In nucleotides, the CDR3 is TGTGCCAGCCCGCCGAACGGAGCTAACTATGGCTACACCTTC.

This clonotype was seen repeatedly, ten times or more. The chain recombines TRBV10-3 with TRBJ2-6; perhaps TRBD1 as D (5 bases). Germline CDR1 ENHRY, CDR2 SYGVKD. The CDR3 is made up of 16 amino acids. V gave up 2 bases and J gave up 0 bases, with 8 bases separating them. The CDR3 nucleotides read TGTGCCATCAGTGAGGACAGTCTCTCTGGGGCCAACGTCCTGACTTTC. Translation gives CAISEDSLSGANVLTF.

This clonotype showed up many times. The rearrangement uses TRBV14 and TRBJ1-2; a weak D match, TRBD1 (5 bases). The CDR3 loop spans 13 amino acids. V lost 2 bases and J lost 8, with 12 bases in between. Germline CDR1 is SGHDN and CDR2 is FVKESK. The CDR3 protein is CASSQTRGEGYTF. The CDR3 DNA reads TGTGCCAGCAGCCAAACTAGGGGTGAGGGCTACACCTTC.

This clonotype was detected only a few times. The J gene is TRBJ2-1, the V gene TRBV7-8; a possible D gene is TRBD2 (6 bases). The CDR3 is made up of 13 amino acids. V lost 1 base and J 10 bases, leaving 11 bases between the germline ends. Per germline, CDR1 SGHVS and CDR2 FQNEAQ. CDR3 sequence: CASSLVYGGEQFF. The CDR3 DNA reads TGTGCCAGCAGCTTAGTCTACGGAGGGGAGCAGTTCTTC.

In its sample, this clonotype was seen a few times. This chain joins TRBV27 and TRBJ2-1, with TRBD2 identical over 8 bases. The junction had 9 bases not matched to a gene; V was cut back by 1 base and J by 7 bases. Germline CDR1 reads MNHEY; CDR2 reads SMNVEV (reference sequence). The CDR3 extends over 16 amino acids. CDR3 DNA: TGTGCCAGCAGTTTATTGGGGTCGGGAGGGGGGAATGAGCAGTTCTTC. It is translated as CASSLLGSGGGNEQFF.

Comment on this clonotype: At one of its ends the junction is not consistent with the germline gene, which may arise from a read error. This chain uses TRBV10-1 with TRBJ2-3; perhaps D is TRBD1 or TRBD2 (6 bases each). The CDR3 spans 14 residues. Germline V gene data show CDR1 as WNHNN and CDR2 as SYGVQD (reference sequence). CDR3 sequence: CASRGLGAADIQYF. CDR3 nucleotide sequence: TGCGCCAGCAGGGGACTGGGGGCCGCAGATATTCAGTATTTC.

Worth noting for this clonotype: A read error may account for a junction end that differs from germline. This chain uses TRBV10-3 with TRBJ2-4; tentatively, D is TRBD1 (5 bases). The CDR3 runs 14 residues. CDR1 and CDR2 (germline): ENHRY, SYGVKD. CDR3 coding DNA: TGTGCGGGGCGTTATTCGGCGGAGAAAGACATCCAGTACTTC. Its translation: CAGRYSAEKDIQYF.

This clonotype came up many times. The V and J genes are TRBV11-2 and TRBJ2-1; TRBD2 aligns across 14 bases. The CDR3 is 20 residues long. Germline V gives CDR1 SGHAT, CDR2 FQNNGV. The V and J ends lost 0 bases and 0 bases, in that order; junction bases with no gene match: 7. For the CDR3, the DNA is TGTGCCAGCAGCTTAGACCCCGGGACTAGCGGGAGCGCCTCCTACAATGAGCAGTTCTTC. Encoded protein: CASSLDPGTSGSASYNEQFF.

The CDR3 here is CASSLAGGPSDTQYF. The CDR3 DNA follows: TGCGCCAGCAGCTTAGCGGGAGGGCCTTCAGATACGCAGTATTTT. V is TRBV5-1 and J is TRBJ2-3; 10 nucleotides align to TRBD2. CDR3 length equals 15 residues. The ends lost 2 bases at V and 4 bases at J; junction bases unmatched: 4. Germline assignment: CDR1 SGHRS and CDR2 YFSETQ.

This clonotype is classed as medium-sized (0.01 to 0.1%). This sequence joins TRBV25-1 and TRBJ2-5; 8 positions match TRBD2. CDR3 size: 12 residues. Germline V gene data show CDR1 as MGHDK and CDR2 as SYGVNS. The V and J ends lost 6 bases and 11 bases, in that order; junction bases with no gene match: 8. The chain's CDR3 is CASRPHGGEQYF. The CDR3 DNA sequence: TGTGCCAGCAGACCCCACGGGGGGGAGCAGTACTTC.

This clonotype was detected only a few times. This chain joins TRBV7-2 and TRBJ2-5; D not resolved. Trimming shortened V by 5 bases and J by 0 bases, and 19 bases separated the two germline ends. This CDR3 region has 17 residues. Germline loops: CDR1 SGHTA, CDR2 FQGNSA. The CDR3 DNA reads as TGTGCCAGCAGCCCCCGTCAGAGAAACAGTAACCAAGAGACCCAGTACTTC. This sequence encodes CASSPRQRNSNQETQYF.

CDR3 region: CASSLGLAPYEQYF. CDR3 nucleotide sequence: TGTGCCAGCAGTTTAGGACTAGCCCCCTACGAGCAGTACTTC. The rearrangement links TRBV12-3 or TRBV12-4 to TRBJ2-1; TRBD2 matches 7 bases. The J call is doubtful: the DNA matches TRBJ2-7 better. CDR3 length: 14 residues.

The chain is built from TRBV6-1 and TRBJ2-2, with D perhaps given as TRBD1 or TRBD2 (5 bases each). V lost 4 bases and J lost 16, with 28 bases in between. The CDR3 sequence is 16 residues long. Germline loops: CDR1 MNHNS, CDR2 SASEGT. Here the CDR3 DNA reads TGTGCCAGCAGTGGGCGAGAGGGCGCGAGCACCGGGACGCAGTTTTTT. It specifies CASSGREGASTGTQFF.

The chain employs TRBV6-1 and TRBJ2-1; no clear D gene. The J call may be in error: the DNA end matches TRBJ2-7 better. CDR1 is MNHNS, CDR2 SASEGT, per germline. CDR3 length: 13 residues. The CDR3 region has the DNA TGTGCCAGCAGGGATCAGCCGTCCTACGAGCAGTACTTC. Its protein product is CASRDQPSYEQYF.

Note on this clonotype: One end of the junction fails to match germline, which may point to a read error. J is TRBJ2-3 and V is TRBV10-1; D is undetermined. CDR3 length: 12 amino acids. CDR1 WNHNN and CDR2 SYGVQD come from the germline V gene (reference sequence). The CDR3 DNA follows: TGCGCCAGCAGTGGAGCCACAAATACGCAGTATTTT. It encodes CASSGATNTQYF.

V and J are TRBV6-4 and TRBJ2-1, with D possibly matching TRBD2 (5 bases). CDR3 length equals 15 residues. Trimming took off 4 bases at V and 11 bases at J, with 21 bases between the two ends. Germline V lookup: CDR1 MRHNA, CDR2 SNTAGT. In DNA form, the CDR3 reads TGTGCCAGCAGTGTAGACGGGGTATCCGCAAATAAGCAGTTCTTC. Protein sequence: CASSVDGVSANKQFF.

This clonotype was detected a few times. The rearrangement links TRBV3-1 to TRBJ2-3; no definite D call. V was cut by 8 bases and J by 8 bases, with 14 bases left in between. CDR3 length: 12 residues. From germline, CDR1 is LGHDT and CDR2 YNNKEL (reference sequence). DNA for the CDR3: TGTGCCAGCGGCGCCGCGTCAGGTACGCAGTATTTT. Amino acids: CASGAASGTQYF.

The V gene is TRBV3-1, the J gene TRBJ1-1; D gene uncertain. The CDR3 sequence is 12 residues long. Deletions cut 3 bases from V and 11 bases from J, with 13 bases between. Germline CDR1 and CDR2: LGHDT and YNNKEL (reference sequence). The CDR3 loop is CASSHPDRPAFF. The CDR3 nucleotides are TGTGCCAGCAGCCATCCGGACCGACCTGCTTTCTTT. Based on the CDR3 plus reference TRBV3-1 and TRBJ1-1, the full variable domain is DTAVSQTPKYLVTQMGNDKSIKCEQNLGHDTMYWYKQDSKKFLKIMFSYNNKELIINETVPNRFSPKSPDKAHLNLHINSLELGDSAVYFCASSHPDRPAFFGQGTRLTVV.

The CDR3, as DNA: TGTGCCAGCAGCCCCAGCGCCTCCTCTGGGGCCAACGTCCTGACTTTC. Translating gives CASSPSASSGANVLTF. The chain is built from TRBV11-2 and TRBJ2-6; no clear D gene. This CDR3 has 16 residues. V was shortened by 5 bases and J by 0 bases, with 11 bases between the two germline ends. Germline assignment: CDR1 SGHAT and CDR2 FQNNGV. The full variable domain, rest sourced from reference TRBV11-2 and TRBJ2-6, is EAGVAQSPRYKIIEKRQSVAFWCNPISGHATLYWYQQILGQGPKLLIQFQNNGVVDDSQLPKDRFSAERLKGVDSTLKIQPAKLEDSAVYLCASSPSASSGANVLTFGAGSRLTVL.

The V and J genes are TRBV27 and TRBJ2-4, with unresolved D. Deletions cut 5 bases from V and 13 bases from J, with 18 bases between. From germline, CDR1 is MNHEY and CDR2 SMNVEV (reference sequence). The CDR3 runs to 13 residues. The CDR3 DNA reads as TGTGCCAGCAGTCTACGGTTACATGACGCCCAGTACTTC. It specifies CASSLRLHDAQYF.

A word on this clonotype: One junction end disagrees with the germline gene, perhaps due to a read error. The chain has TRBV14 and TRBJ2-6; D is undetermined. The CDR3 extends over 18 amino acids. From germline, CDR1 is SGHDN and CDR2 FVKESK. CDR3 sequence (DNA): TGTGCCAGCAGCCATTCCGACTTCTGGAGCCCTTGGTCCAACGTCCTGACCTTC. Translating gives CASSHSDFWSPWSNVLTF.

This clonotype is medium-sized in the sample. The genes are TRBV10-3 and TRBJ2-3, with no clear D. Trimming left V 4 bases short and J 4 bases short, with 6 bases between. Germline V CDR1 and CDR2: ENHRY, SYGVKD. The CDR3 contains 12 residues. In DNA form, the CDR3 reads TGTGCCATCAGTGCCTCGGCAGATACGCAGTATTTT. It codes for CAISASADTQYF.

The chain uses TRBV4-1 and TRBJ2-1; 11 bases match TRBD2. The J call may be wrong; the DNA end is better matched by TRBJ2-7. The germline V gene encodes CDR1 MGHRA and CDR2 YSYEKL. The CDR3 has 18 amino acids. The CDR3, as DNA: TGCGCCAGCAGCCCCACCCCTCCGATAGCGGGAGGGCCTGACGAGCAGTACTTC. This encodes CASSPTPPIAGGPDEQYF.

The genes are TRBV6-1 and TRBJ2-5, with D hard to call. CDR3 length equals 13 residues. V was shortened by 6 bases and J by 5 bases, with 13 bases between the two germline ends. The germline V gene encodes CDR1 MNHNS and CDR2 SASEGT. The CDR3 DNA reads TGTGCCAGCAGAAAACAAGGGTTGGAGACCCAGTACTTC. Translation: CASRKQGLETQYF.

This clonotype was detected once. At one boundary the junction diverges from the germline segment, which might be a read error. V usage is TRBV11-3 and J usage is TRBJ2-4; D assignment may be TRBD1 or TRBD2 (5 bases each). Germline V gives CDR1 SGHNT, CDR2 YENEEA. The CDR3 is made up of 13 amino acids. Here the CDR3 reads CVSGLVAKNMQYF. CDR3 DNA sequence: TGTGTCTCGGGGCTGGTAGCCAAAAACATGCAGTACTTC.